This T cell receptor (beta chain) is from a study of resident and recirculating memory T cells in vitiligo. For the study at large: Samples were epidermis from two lesional and two nonlesional sites, plus PBMCs.

Germline-derived CDR1 and CDR2 are SQVTM and ANQGSEA. Between the trimmed V and J ends, which lost 3 bases and 7 bases, there was a span of 12 bases. The CDR3 runs to 12 residues. Clones were sequenced by immunoSEQ multiplex PCR, and TCRdb holds only the in-frame ones, with some missing. The table records around 76,000 clones, more than 85% of them present only once. The TCR sequence derives from a male donor with vitiligo. The chain employs TRBV29-1 and TRBJ1-1, with a possible D match to TRBD1 (5 bases). Sequenced input: blood. CDR3 amino acids: CSVEGRVGEAFF. CDR3 bases: TGCAGCGTTGAGGGGCGAGTGGGTGAAGCTTTCTTT.